This T cell receptor beta chain emerged from a study of blood T cell repertoires in COVID-19. Only in-frame clones appear in the TCRdb table, and some are missing; sequencing was by immunoSEQ multiplex PCR. Here the sample spans more than 95,000 clones, around 83% being singletons. The CDR3 runs to 14 residues. Germline assignment: CDR1 PRHDT and CDR2 FYEKMQ (reference sequence). V lost 3 bases to trimming and J lost 3 bases; unmatched junction nucleotides: 3. This receptor was taken from a man older than 75 with active or convalescent COVID-19. The chain employs TRBV13 and TRBJ2-7, with 9 bases matching TRBD1. Sequenced material: peripheral blood. The CDR3 sequence: CASSLGQGLYEQYF. The CDR3 DNA is TGTGCCAGCAGCTTGGGACAGGGTCTCTACGAGCAGTACTTC.